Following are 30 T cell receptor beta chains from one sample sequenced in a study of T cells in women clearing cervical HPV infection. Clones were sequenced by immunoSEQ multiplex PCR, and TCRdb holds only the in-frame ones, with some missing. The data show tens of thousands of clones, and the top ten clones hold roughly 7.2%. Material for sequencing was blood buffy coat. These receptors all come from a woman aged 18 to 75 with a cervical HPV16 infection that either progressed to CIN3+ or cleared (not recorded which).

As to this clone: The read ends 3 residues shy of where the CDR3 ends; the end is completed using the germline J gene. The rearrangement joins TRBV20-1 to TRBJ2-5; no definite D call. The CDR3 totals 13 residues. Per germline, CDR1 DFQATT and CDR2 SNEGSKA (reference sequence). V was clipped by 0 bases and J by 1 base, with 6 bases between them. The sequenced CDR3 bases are TGCAGTGCTAGAGATCGGGTCCAAGAGACC. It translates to CSARDRVQET. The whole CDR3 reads CSARDRVQETQYF.

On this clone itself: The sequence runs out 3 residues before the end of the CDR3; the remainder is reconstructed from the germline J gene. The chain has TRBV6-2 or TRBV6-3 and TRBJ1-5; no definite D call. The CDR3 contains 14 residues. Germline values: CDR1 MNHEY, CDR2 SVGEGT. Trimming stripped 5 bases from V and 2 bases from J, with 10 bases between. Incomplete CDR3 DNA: TGTGCCAGCAGTCCCCTATATGGCAATCAGCCC. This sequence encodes CASSPLYGNQP. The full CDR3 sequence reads CASSPLYGNQPQHF.

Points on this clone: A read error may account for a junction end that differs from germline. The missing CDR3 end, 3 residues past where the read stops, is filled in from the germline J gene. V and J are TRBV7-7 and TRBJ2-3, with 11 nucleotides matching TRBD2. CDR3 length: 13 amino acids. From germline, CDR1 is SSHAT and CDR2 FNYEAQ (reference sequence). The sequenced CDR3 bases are TGTGCTAGCAGCCCGGGACTAGCGGAGACG. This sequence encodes CASSPGLAET. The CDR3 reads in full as CASSPGLAETQYF.

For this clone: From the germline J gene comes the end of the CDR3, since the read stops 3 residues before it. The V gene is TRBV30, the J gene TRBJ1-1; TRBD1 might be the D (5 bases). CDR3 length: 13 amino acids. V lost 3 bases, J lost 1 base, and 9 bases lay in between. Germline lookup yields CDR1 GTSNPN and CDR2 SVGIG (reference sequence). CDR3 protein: CAWSLQENTEAFF. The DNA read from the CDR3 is TGTGCCTGGAGCCTACAGGAGAACACTGAA.

The CDR3 loop is CASSTDSFGELFF. The CDR3 DNA, read in part, is TGTGCCAGTAGTACTGACAGTTTCGGGGAG. The genes are TRBV19 and TRBJ2-2; D possibly corresponds to TRBD1 (5 bases). From the germline J gene comes the end of the CDR3, since the read stops 3 residues before it. The CDR3 spans 13 residues. The V end lost 4 bases, the J end lost 7 bases, and 10 bases lay between the germline ends. Germline loops: CDR1 LNHDA, CDR2 SQIVND (reference sequence).

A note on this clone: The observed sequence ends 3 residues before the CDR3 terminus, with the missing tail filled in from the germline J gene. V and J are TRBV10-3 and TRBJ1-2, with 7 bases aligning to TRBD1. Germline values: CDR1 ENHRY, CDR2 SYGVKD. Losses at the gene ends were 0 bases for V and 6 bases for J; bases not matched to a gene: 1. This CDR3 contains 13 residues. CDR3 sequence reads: CAISESTGNGYTF. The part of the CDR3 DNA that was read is TGTGCCATCAGTGAGTCGACAGGGAATGGC.

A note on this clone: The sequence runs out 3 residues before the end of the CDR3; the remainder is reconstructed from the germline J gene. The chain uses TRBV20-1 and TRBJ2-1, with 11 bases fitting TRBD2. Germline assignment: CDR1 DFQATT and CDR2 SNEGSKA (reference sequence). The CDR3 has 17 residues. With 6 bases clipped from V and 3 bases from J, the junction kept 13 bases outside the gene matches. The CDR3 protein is CSAKGLAGGQSYNEQFF. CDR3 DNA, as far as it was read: TGCAGTGCCAAAGGATTAGCGGGGGGGCAGAGCTACAATGAG.

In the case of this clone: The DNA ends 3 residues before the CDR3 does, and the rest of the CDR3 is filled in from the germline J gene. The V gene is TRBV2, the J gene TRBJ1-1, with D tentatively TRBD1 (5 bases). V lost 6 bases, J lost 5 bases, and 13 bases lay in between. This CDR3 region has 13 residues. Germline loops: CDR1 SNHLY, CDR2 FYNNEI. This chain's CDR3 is CASRGQGRTEAFF. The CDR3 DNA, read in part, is TGTGCCAGCAGGGGGCAGGGAAGAACTGAA.

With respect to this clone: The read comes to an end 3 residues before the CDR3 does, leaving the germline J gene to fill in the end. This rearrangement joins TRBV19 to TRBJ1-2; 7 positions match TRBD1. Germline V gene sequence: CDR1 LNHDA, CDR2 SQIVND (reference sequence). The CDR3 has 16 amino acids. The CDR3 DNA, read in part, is TGTGCCAGTAGTACCTACCGGGACAGCCCGTCGGAGGGC. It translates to CASSTYRDSPSEG. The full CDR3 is CASSTYRDSPSEGYTF.

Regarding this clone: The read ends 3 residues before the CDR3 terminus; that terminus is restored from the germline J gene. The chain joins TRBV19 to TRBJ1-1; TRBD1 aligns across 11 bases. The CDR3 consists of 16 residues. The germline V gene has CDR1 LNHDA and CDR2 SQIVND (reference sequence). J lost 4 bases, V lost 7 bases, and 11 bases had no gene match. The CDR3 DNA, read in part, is TGTGCCAGTACCAACCGGGACAGGGGGAGCTTCACTGAA. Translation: CASTNRDRGSFTE. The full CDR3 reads CASTNRDRGSFTEAFF.

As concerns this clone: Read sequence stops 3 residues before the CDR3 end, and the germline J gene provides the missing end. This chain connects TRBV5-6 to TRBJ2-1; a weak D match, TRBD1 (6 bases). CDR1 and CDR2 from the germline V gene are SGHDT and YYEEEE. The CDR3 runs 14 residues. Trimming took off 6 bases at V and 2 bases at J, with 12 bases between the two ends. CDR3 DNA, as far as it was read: TGTGCCAGCATGAAGGCAGGGGCCTACAATGAG. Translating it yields CASMKAGAYNE. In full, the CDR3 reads CASMKAGAYNEQFF.

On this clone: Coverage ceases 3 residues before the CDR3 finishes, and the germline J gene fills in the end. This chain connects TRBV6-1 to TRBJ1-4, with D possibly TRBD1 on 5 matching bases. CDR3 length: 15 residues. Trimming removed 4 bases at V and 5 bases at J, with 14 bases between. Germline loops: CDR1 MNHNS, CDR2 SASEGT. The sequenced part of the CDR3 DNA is TGTGCCAGCAGTGTGGCAAGGACACGAAATGAAAAA. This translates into CASSVARTRNEK. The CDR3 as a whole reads CASSVARTRNEKLFF.

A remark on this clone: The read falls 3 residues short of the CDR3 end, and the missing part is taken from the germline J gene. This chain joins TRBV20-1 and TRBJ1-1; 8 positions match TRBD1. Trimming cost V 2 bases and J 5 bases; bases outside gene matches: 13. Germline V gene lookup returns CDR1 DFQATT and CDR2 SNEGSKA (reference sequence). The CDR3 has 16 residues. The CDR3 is CSARSGRDRGNTEAFF. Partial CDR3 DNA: TGCAGTGCTAGATCCGGGCGAGACAGGGGAAATACTGAA.

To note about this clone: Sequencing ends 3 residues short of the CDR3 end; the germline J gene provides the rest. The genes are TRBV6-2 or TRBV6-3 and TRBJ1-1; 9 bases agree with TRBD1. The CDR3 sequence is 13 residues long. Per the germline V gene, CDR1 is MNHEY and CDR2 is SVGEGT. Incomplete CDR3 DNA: TGTGCCAGCAGTCATGACAGGGGGGGCCTC. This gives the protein CASSHDRGGL. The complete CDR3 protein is CASSHDRGGLAFF.

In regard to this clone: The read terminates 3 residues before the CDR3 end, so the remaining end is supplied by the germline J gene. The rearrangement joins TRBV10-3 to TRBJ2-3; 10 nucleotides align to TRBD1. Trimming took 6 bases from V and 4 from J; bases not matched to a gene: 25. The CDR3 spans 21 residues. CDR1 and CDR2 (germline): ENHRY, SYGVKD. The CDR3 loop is CAIRDRGSTIRLGRTPDTQYF. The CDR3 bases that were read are TGTGCCATCAGGGACAGGGGGTCGACGATAAGGTTAGGCCGGACCCCAGATACG.

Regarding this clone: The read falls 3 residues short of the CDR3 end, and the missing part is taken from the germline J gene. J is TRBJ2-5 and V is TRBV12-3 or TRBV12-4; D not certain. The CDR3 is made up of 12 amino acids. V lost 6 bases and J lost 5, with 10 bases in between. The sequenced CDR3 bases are TGTGCCAGCAGATCACACGAGGAGACC. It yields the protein CASRSHEET. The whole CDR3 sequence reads CASRSHEETQYF.

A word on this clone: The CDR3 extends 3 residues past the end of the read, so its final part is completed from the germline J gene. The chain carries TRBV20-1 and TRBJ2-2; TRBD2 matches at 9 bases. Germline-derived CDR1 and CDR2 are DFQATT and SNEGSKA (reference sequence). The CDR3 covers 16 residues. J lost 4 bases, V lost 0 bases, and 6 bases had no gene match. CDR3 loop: CSARDFGGGATGELFF. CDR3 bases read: TGCAGTGCTAGAGATTTTGGCGGGGGGGCCACCGGGGAG.

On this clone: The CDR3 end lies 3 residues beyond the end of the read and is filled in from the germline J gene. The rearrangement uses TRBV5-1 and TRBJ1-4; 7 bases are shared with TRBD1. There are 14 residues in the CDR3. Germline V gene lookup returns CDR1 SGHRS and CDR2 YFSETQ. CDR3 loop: CASNEGAGNSPLFF. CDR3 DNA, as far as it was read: TGCGCCAGTAACGAGGGGGCTGGAAATTCACCA.

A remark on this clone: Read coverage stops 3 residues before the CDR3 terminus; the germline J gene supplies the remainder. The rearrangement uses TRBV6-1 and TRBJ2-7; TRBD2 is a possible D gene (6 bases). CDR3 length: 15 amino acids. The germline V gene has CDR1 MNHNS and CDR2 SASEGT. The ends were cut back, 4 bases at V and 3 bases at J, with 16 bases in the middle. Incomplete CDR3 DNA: TGTGCCAGCAGTGGGTCGGGCGGGGACTTCTACGAG. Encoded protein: CASSGSGGDFYE. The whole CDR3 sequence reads CASSGSGGDFYEQYF.

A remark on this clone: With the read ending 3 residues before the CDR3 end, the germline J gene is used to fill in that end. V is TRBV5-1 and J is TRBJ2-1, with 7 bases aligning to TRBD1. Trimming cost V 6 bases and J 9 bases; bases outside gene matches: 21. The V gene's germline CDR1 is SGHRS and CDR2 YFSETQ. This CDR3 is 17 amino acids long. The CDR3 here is CASTLDLFDRAGGEQFF. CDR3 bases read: TGCGCCAGCACCCTTGACTTATTCGACAGGGCAGGGGGTGAG.

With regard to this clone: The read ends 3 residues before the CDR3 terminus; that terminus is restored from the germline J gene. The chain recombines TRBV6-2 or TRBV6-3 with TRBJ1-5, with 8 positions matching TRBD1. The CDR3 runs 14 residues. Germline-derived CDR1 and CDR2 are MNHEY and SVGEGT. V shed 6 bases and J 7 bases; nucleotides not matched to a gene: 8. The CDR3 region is CASRLDRGGQPQHF. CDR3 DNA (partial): TGTGCCAGCAGGCTCGACAGGGGAGGACAGCCC.

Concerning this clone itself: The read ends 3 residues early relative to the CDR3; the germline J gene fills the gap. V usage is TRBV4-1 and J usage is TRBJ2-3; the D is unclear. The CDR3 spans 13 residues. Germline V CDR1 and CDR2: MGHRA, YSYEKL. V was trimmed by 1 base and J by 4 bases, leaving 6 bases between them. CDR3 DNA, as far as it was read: TGCGCCAGCAGCCAAGTAGGGCCAGATACG. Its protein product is CASSQVGPDT. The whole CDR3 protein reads CASSQVGPDTQYF.

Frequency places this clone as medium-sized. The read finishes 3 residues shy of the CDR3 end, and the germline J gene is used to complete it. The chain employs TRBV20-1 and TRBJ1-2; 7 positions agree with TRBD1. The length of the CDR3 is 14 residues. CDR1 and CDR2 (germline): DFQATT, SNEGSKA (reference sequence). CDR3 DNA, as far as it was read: TGCAGTGCTAGACCACAGGGGTCCAATCTAGGC. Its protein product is CSARPQGSNLG. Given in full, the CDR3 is CSARPQGSNLGYTF.

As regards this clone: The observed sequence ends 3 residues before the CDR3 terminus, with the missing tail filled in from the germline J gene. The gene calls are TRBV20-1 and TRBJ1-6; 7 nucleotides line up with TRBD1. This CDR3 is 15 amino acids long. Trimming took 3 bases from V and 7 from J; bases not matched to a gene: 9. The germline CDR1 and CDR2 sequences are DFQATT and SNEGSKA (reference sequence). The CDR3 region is CSASPQGGTNSPLHF. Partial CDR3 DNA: TGCAGTGCTAGCCCCCAGGGGGGCACAAATTCACCC.

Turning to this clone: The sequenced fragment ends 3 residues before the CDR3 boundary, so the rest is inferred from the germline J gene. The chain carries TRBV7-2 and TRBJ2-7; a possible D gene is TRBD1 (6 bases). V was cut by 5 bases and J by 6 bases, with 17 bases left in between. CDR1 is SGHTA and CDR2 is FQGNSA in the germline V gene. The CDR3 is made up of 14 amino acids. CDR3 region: CASSATGRPLEQYF. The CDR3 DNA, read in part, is TGTGCCAGCAGCGCGACAGGCCGACCCCTCGAG. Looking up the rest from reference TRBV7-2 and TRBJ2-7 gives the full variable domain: GAGVSQSPSNKVTEKGKDVELRCDPISGHTALYWYRQSLGQGLEFLIYFQGNSAPDKSGLPSDRFSAERTGGSVSTLTIQRTQQEDSAVYLCASSATGRPLEQYFGPGTRLTVT.

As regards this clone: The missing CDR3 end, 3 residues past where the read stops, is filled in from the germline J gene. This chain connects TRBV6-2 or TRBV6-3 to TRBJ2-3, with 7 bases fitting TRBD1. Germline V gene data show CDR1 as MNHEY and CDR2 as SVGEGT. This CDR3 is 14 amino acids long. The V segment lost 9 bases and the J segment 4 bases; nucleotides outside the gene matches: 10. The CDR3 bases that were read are TGTGCCAGTCGACGGACAGGAGGCGCAGATACG. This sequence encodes CASRRTGGADT. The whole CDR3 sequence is CASRRTGGADTQYF.

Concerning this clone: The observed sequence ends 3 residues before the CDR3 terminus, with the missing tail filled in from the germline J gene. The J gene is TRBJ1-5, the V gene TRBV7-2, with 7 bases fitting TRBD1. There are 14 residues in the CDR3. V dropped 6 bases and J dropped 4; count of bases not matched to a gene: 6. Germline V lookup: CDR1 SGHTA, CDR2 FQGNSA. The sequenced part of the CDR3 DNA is TGTGCCAGCAGTCCGACAGGGACTAATCAGCCC. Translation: CASSPTGTNQP. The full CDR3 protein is CASSPTGTNQPQHF.

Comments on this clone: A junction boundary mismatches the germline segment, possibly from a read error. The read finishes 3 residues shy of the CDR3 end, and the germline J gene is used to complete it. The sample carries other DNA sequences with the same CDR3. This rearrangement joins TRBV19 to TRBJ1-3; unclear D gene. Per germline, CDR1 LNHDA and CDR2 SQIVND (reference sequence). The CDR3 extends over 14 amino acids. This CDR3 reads CATGSWSSGNTIYF. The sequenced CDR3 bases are TGTGCCACCGGGTCTTGGAGCTCTGGAAACACA.

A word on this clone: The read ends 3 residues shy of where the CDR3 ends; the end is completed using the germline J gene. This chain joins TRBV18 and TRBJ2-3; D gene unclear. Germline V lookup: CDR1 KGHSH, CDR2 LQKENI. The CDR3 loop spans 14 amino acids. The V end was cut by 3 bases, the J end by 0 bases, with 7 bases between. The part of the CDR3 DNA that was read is TGTGCCAGCTCACCGGGCCAGAGCACAGATACG. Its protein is CASSPGQSTDT. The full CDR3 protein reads CASSPGQSTDTQYF.

The CDR3 region is CASFLWNTGELFF. The covered CDR3 bases are TGTGCCAGTTTTCTTTGGAACACCGGGGAG. The chain combines TRBV19 with TRBJ2-2; D call uncertain. The read terminates 3 residues before the CDR3 end, so the remaining end is supplied by the germline J gene. V was cut by 8 bases and J by 1 base, with 8 bases left in between. The germline CDR1 and CDR2 sequences are LNHDA and SQIVND (reference sequence). The CDR3 contains 13 residues.